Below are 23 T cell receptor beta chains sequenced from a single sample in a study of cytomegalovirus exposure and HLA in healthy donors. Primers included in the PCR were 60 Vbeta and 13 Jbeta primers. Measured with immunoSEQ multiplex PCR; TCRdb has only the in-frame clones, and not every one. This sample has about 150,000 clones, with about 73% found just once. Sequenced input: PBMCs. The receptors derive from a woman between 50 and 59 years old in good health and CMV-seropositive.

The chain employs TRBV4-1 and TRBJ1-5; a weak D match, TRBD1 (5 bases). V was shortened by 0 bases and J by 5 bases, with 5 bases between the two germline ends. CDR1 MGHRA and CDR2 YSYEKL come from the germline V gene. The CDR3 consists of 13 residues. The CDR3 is CASSQDRDQPQHF. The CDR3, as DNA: TGCGCCAGCAGCCAAGACAGGGATCAGCCCCAGCATTTT.

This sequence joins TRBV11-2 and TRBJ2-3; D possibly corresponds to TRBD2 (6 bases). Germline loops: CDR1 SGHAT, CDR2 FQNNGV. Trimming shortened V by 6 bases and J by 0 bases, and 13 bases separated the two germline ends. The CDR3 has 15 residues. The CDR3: CASRKPGTSTDTQYF. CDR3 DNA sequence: TGTGCCAGCAGGAAACCGGGGACTAGCACAGATACGCAGTATTTT.

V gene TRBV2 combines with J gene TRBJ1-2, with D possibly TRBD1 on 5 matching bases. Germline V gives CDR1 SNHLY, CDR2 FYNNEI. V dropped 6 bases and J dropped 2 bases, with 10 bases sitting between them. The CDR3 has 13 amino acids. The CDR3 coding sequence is TGTGCCAGCAGCCTGACAGAAAACTATGGCTACACCTTC. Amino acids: CASSLTENYGYTF.

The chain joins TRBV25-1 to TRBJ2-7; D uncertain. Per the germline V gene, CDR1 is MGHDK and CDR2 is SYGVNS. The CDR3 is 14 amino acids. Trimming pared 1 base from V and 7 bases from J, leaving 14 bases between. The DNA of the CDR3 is TGTGCCAGCAGTGAATCAGAGACCCTCGGGGAGCAGTACTTC. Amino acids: CASSESETLGEQYF.

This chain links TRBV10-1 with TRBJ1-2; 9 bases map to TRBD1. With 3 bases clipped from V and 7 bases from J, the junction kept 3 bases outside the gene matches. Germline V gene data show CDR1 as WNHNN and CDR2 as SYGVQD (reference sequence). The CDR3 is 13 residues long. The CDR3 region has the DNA TGCGCCAGCAGTGATACAGGGGGCTTTGGCTACACCTTC. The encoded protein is CASSDTGGFGYTF.

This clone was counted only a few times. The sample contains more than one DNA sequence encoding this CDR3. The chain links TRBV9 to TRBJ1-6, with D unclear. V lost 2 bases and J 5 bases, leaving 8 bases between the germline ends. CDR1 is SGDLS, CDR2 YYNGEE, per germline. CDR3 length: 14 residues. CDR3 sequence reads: CASSVGLDNSPLHF. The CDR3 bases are TGTGCCAGCAGCGTGGGCCTCGATAATTCACCCCTCCACTTT.

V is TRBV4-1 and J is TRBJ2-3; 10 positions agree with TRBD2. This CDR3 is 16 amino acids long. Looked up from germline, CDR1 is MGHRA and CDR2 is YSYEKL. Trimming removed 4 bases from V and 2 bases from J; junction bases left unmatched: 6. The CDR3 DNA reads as TGCGCCAGCAGCCTACTTCTAGCGGGGGCCACAGATACGCAGTATTTT. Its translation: CASSLLLAGATDTQYF.

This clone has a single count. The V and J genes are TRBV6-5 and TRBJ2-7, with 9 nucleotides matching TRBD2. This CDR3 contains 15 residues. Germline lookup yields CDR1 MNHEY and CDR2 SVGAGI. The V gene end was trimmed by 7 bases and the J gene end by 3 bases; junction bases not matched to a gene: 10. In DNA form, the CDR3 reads TGTGCCAGCACCAAGCGGGCTAGCGGGAACTACGAGCAGTACTTC. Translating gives CASTKRASGNYEQYF.

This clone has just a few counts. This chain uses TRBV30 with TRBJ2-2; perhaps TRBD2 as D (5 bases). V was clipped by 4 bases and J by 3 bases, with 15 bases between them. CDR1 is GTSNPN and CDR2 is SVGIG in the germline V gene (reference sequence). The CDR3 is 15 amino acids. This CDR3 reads CAWNEGAGDTGELFF. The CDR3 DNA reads TGTGCCTGGAACGAGGGCGCCGGGGACACCGGGGAGCTGTTTTTT.

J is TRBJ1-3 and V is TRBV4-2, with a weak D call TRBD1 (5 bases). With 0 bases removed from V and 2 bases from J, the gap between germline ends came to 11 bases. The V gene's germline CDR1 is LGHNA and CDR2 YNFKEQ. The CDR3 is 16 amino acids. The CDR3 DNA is TGTGCCAGCAGCCAAGAATTCGCGGGGCCTGGAAACACCATATATTTT. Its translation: CASSQEFAGPGNTIYF.

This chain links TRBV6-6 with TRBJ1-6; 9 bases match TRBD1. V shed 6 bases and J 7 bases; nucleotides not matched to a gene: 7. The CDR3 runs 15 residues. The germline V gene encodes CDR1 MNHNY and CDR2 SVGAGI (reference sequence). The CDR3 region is CASRPPGQGNSPLHF. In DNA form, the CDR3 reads TGTGCCAGCAGACCACCGGGACAGGGCAATTCACCCCTCCACTTT.

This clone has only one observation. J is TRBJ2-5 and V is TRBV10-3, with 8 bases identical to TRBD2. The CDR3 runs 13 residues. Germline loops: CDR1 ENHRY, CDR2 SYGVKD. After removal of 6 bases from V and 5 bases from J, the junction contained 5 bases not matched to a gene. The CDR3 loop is CAIRPGGRETQYF. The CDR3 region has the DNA TGTGCCATCAGGCCGGGGGGGAGGGAGACCCAGTACTTC.

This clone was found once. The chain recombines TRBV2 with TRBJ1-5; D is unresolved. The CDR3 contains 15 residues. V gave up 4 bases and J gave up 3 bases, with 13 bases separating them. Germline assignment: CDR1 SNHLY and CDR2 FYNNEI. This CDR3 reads CASSGEVMDNQPQHF. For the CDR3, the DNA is TGTGCCAGCAGTGGGGAGGTTATGGACAATCAGCCCCAGCATTTT.

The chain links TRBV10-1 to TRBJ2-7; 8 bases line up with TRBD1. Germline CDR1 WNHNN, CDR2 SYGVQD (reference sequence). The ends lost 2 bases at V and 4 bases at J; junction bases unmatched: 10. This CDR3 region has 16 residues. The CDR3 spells CASSELSEGQGYEQYF. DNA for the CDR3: TGCGCCAGCAGTGAGCTAAGTGAAGGACAGGGTTACGAGCAGTACTTC.

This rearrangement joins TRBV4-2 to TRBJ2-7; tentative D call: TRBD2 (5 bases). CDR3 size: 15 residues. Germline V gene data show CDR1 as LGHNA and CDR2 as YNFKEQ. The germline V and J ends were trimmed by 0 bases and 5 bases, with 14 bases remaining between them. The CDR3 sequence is CASSQDQDFGDEQYF. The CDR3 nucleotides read TGTGCCAGCAGCCAAGATCAAGATTTCGGGGACGAGCAGTACTTC.

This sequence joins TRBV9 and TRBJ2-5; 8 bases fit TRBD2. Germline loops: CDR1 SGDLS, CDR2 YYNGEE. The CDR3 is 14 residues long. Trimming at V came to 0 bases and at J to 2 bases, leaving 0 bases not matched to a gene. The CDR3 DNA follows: TGTGCCAGCAGCGTAGCGGGGGGGCAAGAGACCCAGTACTTC. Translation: CASSVAGGQETQYF. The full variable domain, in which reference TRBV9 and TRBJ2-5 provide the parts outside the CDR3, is DSGVTQTPKHLITATGQRVTLRCSPRSGDLSVYWYQQSLDQGLQFLIQYYNGEERAKGNILERFSAQQFPDLHSELNLSSLELGDSALYFCASSVAGGQETQYFGPGTRLLVL.

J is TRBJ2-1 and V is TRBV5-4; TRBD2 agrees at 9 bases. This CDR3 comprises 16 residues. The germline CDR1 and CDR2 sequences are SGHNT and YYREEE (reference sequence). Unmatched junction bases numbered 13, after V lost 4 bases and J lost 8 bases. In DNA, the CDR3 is TGTGCCAGCAGCAAAGCAAGCGGGGGGCGGGGGGATGAGCAGTTCTTC. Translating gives CASSKASGGRGDEQFF.

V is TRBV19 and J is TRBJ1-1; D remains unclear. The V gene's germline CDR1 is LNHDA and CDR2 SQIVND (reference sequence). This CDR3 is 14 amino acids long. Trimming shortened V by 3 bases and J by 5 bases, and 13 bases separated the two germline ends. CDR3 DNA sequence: TGTGCCAGTAGTATCGGGAACCATTGGACTGAAGCTTTCTTT. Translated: CASSIGNHWTEAFF.

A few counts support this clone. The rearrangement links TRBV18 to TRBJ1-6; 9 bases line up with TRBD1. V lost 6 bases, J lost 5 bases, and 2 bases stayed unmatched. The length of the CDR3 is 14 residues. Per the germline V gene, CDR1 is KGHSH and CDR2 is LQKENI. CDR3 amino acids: CASSRTGDNSPLHF. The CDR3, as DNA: TGTGCCAGCTCTAGGACAGGGGATAATTCACCCCTCCACTTT.

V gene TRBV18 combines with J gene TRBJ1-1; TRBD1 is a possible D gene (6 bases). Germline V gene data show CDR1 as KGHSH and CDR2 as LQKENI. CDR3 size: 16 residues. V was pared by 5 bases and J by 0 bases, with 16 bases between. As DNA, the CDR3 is TGTGCCAGCTCATTGGGGACGGACAGAATGAACACTGAAGCTTTCTTT. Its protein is CASSLGTDRMNTEAFF.

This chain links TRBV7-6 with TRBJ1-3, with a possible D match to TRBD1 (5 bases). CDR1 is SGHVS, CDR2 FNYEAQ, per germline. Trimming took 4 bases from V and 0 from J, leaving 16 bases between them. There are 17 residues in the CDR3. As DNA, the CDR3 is TGTGCCAGCAGCTCCACCCGGGGGAGCTACTCTGGAAACACCATATATTTT. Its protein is CASSSTRGSYSGNTIYF.

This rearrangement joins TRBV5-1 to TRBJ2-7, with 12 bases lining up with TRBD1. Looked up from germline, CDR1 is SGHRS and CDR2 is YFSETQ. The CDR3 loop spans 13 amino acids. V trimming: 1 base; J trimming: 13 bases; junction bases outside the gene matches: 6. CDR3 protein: CASSLSGDRGHYF. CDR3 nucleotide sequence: TGCGCCAGCAGCTTGTCTGGGGACAGGGGGCATTACTTC. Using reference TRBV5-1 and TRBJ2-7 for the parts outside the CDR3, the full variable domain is KAGVTQTPRYLIKTRGQQVTLSCSPISGHRSVSWYQQTPGQGLQFLFEYFSETQRNKGNFPGRFSGRQFSNSRSEMNVSTLELGDSALYLCASSLSGDRGHYFGPGTRLTVT.

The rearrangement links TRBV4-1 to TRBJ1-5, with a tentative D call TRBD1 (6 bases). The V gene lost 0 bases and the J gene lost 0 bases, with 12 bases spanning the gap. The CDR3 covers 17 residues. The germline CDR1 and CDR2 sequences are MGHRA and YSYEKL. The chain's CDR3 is CASSQDPTGLSNQPQHF. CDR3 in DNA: TGCGCCAGCAGCCAAGACCCGACAGGCCTTAGCAATCAGCCCCAGCATTTT.